This T cell receptor beta chain was sequenced for a study of cytomegalovirus exposure and HLA in healthy donors. PCR used 60 Vbeta primers and 13 Jbeta primers. Clones were read by immunoSEQ multiplex PCR, and TCRdb kept only the in-frame ones, dropping some. The sample lists 95,000 to 150,000 clones, about three fifths occurring once. The V end lost 5 bases, the J end lost 8 bases, and 13 bases lay between the germline ends. CDR3 length: 13 residues. Germline V gene lookup returns CDR1 MNHNY and CDR2 SVGAGI (reference sequence). Sequenced sample: PBMCs. V and J are TRBV6-6 and TRBJ1-5, with D uncertain. This TCR came from a woman in her 40s in good health and CMV-seropositive. In DNA, the CDR3 is TGTGCCAGCAGTCGGGATACCAGTAAGCCCCAGCATTTT. Its translation is CASSRDTSKPQHF.